A selection of T cell receptor beta chains follows, all from one sample in a study of response to subunit inactivated influenza vaccine. Each CDR3 protein is one row after TCRdb ran MiXCR on the RT-PCR reads. Found here are about 180,000 distinct CDR3 sequences, about a tenth of them singletons; the top ten hold 11%. The sample consisted of non-naive T cells sorted from PBMCs, taken on the day of vaccination. These receptors all stem from a man aged 45-65 years who received an inactivated influenza vaccine. Both conserved end residues are trimmed from each CDR3. Each record gives: J gene, clone size, V gene, CDR3 protein. Clone size is shown for a subset of rows, as once, few, many or a class of expanded clone.

>TRBJ2-7|many|TRBV12-3/TRBV12-4
ASTQGPGDLV
>TRBJ2-3|NA|TRBV28
ASKGTSAGWDTQY
>TRBJ1-5|few|TRBV7-2
ASSLFEANQPQH
>TRBJ2-2|NA|TRBV6-2/TRBV6-3
ASSYDNRNTGELF
>TRBJ2-7|few|TRBV10-3
AISDPPGQGYEQY
>TRBJ2-7|few|TRBV20-1
SAERTSGGTEQY
>TRBJ1-2|NA|TRBV20-1
SARTPTAAWEGYT
>TRBJ1-1|NA|TRBV20-1
SAERMANTEAF
>TRBJ2-7|few|TRBV7-2
ASSDRRETSTRL
>TRBJ2-7|NA|TRBV28
ASSLVSSREQY
>TRBJ1-4|few|TRBV4-2
ASRPGQGKLF
>TRBJ2-1|many|TRBV4-3
ASSQSTSPHEQF
>TRBJ1-2|NA|TRBV30
AWSVHGGGVGYT
>TRBJ1-1|few|TRBV18
ASSPLARPNTEAF
>TRBJ2-5|many|TRBV29-1
SVAVTGQETQY
>TRBJ1-5|few|TRBV7-8
ASSLGSTRPQH
>TRBJ2-7|NA|TRBV9
ASSVGVLPVDEQY
>TRBJ2-3|many|TRBV6-1
ASSPWERGLTDTQY
>TRBJ2-1|NA|TRBV5-1
ASSLGSGVSEQF
>TRBJ2-2|NA|TRBV4-2
ASSQALAGGRSGELF
>TRBJ2-2|few|TRBV29-1
SVDLSEKGGELF
>TRBJ2-7|few|TRBV3-1
ASRPGLAGVYEQY
>TRBJ2-7|NA|TRBV10-3
AISVGGSYEQY
>TRBJ2-7|few|TRBV5-1
ASSDQGGEQY
>TRBJ2-1|many|TRBV7-2
ASSFRRNEQF
>TRBJ2-7|few|TRBV5-5
ASSSILGRGYEQY
>TRBJ2-5|NA|TRBV28
ASSSPGQGETQY
>TRBJ2-1|few|TRBV4-3
ASSQIRHNEQF
>TRBJ2-5|few|TRBV9
ASSVGTVRETQY
>TRBJ1-2|few|TRBV28
ASSFGSEPFYGYT
>TRBJ2-1|few|TRBV6-1
ASRPRTPDRNEQF
>TRBJ2-2|few|TRBV7-9
ASSLTRGTGELF
>TRBJ2-1|NA|TRBV5-1
ASSLGNSNEQF
>TRBJ1-3|NA|TRBV20-1
SAMGPLTGNTIY
>TRBJ2-5|many|TRBV5-1
ASSFTPQSQETQY
>TRBJ2-5|many|TRBV3-1
ASSPRQKLAGETQY
>TRBJ2-7|few|TRBV7-9
ASSRKGGIDEQY
>TRBJ2-1|NA|TRBV2
ASSEPVTAGGGF